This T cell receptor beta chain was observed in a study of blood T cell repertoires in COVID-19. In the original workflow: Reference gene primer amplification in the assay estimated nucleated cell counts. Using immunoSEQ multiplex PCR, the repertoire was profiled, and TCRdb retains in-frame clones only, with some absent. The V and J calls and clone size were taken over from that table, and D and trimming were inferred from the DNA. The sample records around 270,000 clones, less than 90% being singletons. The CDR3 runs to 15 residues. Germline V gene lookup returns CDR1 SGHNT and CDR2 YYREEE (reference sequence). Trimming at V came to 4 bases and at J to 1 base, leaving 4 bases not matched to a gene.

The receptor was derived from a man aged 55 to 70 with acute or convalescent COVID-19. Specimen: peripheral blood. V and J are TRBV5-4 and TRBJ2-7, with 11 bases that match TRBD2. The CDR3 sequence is CASSTGTSGSYEQYF. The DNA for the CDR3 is TGTGCCAGCAGCACCGGGACTAGCGGTTCCTACGAGCAGTACTTC.